This T cell receptor beta chain originates from a study of blood T cell repertoires in COVID-19. Study-level background: Acute-phase and convalescent COVID-19 samples originated in the United States, Italy and Spain.

Sequenced by immunoSEQ multiplex PCR; TCRdb stores in-frame clones only, minus some. The sample yields over 150,000 clones, about 95% seen once. The CDR3 is 15 residues long. Trimming removed 4 bases at V and 2 bases at J, with 13 bases between. This clonotype was obtained from a man aged 25-40 years with COVID-19, enrolled during active disease. Material for sequencing was peripheral blood. The V and J genes are TRBV23-1 and TRBJ2-3; D possibly corresponds to TRBD1 (6 bases). TRBV23-1 is reported as an ORF; its role is uncertain. As DNA, the CDR3 is TGCGCCAGCAGTCCCCGGACAGTAAACACAGATACGCAGTATTTT. Protein sequence: CASSPRTVNTDTQYF.